This T cell receptor beta chain derives from a study of spatial heterogeneity in lung cancer (dated by TCRdb to between 2019 and 2020). Concerning the study at large: Donors were about 70 patients with early-stage, untreated non-small cell lung cancer from the lung TRACERx cohort. At surgery, both alpha and beta chains were TCR-sequenced in 220 tumor regions, 63 to 80 matched nontumor lung samples and a few dozen PBMC samples. Nonsynonymous mutation counts, determined by whole-exome sequencing of tumor tissue, were related to features of the TCR repertoire. Beta-chain transcripts were consistently detected in greater numbers than alpha-chain transcripts, which likely reflected higher beta-chain transcript abundance. TCR alpha and beta repertoires were quantitatively compared across multiple tumor regions, matched nontumor lung and blood in non-small cell lung cancer. Follow-up PBMC samples were sequenced whenever the samples were available, and the median time to follow-up was around 2 years after resection. In the raw uncorrected reads, each unique combination of TCR and UMI appeared on average more than ten times. Paper-wide results and their limitations: Comparisons of baseline and follow-up blood repertoires included only around 13 patients. Additional single-cell paired TCR alpha and beta sequencing was considered necessary to confirm, at a functional level, the hypothesis that regional TCRs recognize regional mutations. Ubiquitous expanded tumor TCRs were detected in blood more often at tumor resection than at routine follow-up.

Of note for this clonotype: Its antigen remains unidentified. There are no base qualities to consult, and no much larger clone falls within one base.

Library preparation used 5' RACE. Sequenced using a NextSeq 500. To allow correction of PCR and sequencing errors, the TCR library protocol tagged every TCR cDNA molecule with a unique molecular identifier. The authors' pipeline ran thus. Decombinator tools were used for TCR identification, UMI-based error correction and CDR3 extraction. TCRs above a frequency of 2 per 1,000, corresponding to the top 1% of the tumor frequency distribution, were defined as expanded. Renyi diversity was computed with the R vegan package after each repertoire had been subsampled 100 times to 5,000 TCRs. CDR3 similarity networks were built from amino acid triplet string-kernel similarity, connecting CDR3s with pairwise similarity above 0.82. The public reads were reprocessed in TCRdb via fastp at Q25 and MiXCR, keeping in-frame beta chains. Each entry merges the rows of one CDR3 protein and shows their most common DNA and genes. TCRdb's processing, not the study's, gives the V and J calls here. The sample table lists approximately 93,000 distinct CDR3 sequences, 15% to 20% of them with a count of one. The ten biggest clones cover just over 20% of the sample.

The germline V gene gives CDR1 as SGHTA and CDR2 as FQGNSA. Trimming leaves V shorter by 2 bases and J shorter by 6 bases, with the junction holding 3 bases beyond the gene matches. The CDR3 covers 13 residues, taking in both the cysteine and the phenylalanine. The retained sequence is limited to the CDR3, 39 bases, with the frame set at the first base. The meaning of the sample's time point label: blood at routine non-recurrence follow-up after resection. For TCR sequencing, whole RNA was extracted from tumor and nontumor lung tissue, or from cryopreserved PBMC samples, and no cell sorting was done. Only patients for whom sufficient RNA was available from at least two tumor regions were selected for TCR sequencing.

This receptor was taken from a male donor with early-stage non-small cell lung cancer. The sequence joins TRBV7-2 to TRBJ1-2, and 7 junctional nucleotides match TRBD1. The sequences come from PBMCs, collected at follow-up. This receptor carries the CDR3 CASSLMGQNGYTF. Here is the DNA: TGTGCCAGCAGCTTAATGGGACAGAATGGCTACACCTTC. The variable domain in full, with residues beyond the CDR3 obtained from the reference TRBV7-2 and TRBJ1-2 genes, is GAGVSQSPSNKVTEKGKDVELRCDPISGHTALYWYRQSLGQGLEFLIYFQGNSAPDKSGLPSDRFSAERTGGSVSTLTIQRTQQEDSAVYLCASSLMGQNGYTFGSGTRLTVV.